The clone carrying this TCR beta chain appeared a few times. Its antigen is unknown. CDR3 length: 14 residues. Germline V gene data show CDR1 as SQVTM and CDR2 as ANQGSEA. Between the trimmed V and J ends, which lost 2 bases and 2 bases, there was a span of 10 bases. This record comes from a study of T-cell reconstitution after alpha-beta-depleted transplantation in children. Overall study findings and caveats: Newly produced T cells mostly accounted for T-cell counts and diversity one year post-transplant.

Molecular barcoding with unique molecular identifiers was used for the TCRbeta library. TCRdb re-called the PCR reads with MiXCR, one entry per CDR3 protein. The table records 400,000 to 450,000 distinct CDR3 sequences, roughly 43% of them present only once. The starting material was PBMCs, obtained before TCRalphabeta/CD19-depleted stem cell transplant. The sequence was obtained from a girl aged 2-10 years with aplastic anemia, due to receive a stem cell transplant. This chain links TRBV29-1 with TRBJ1-3; D unresolved. For the CDR3, the DNA is TGCAGCGTTGAAATCTCCGGCGCTGGAAACACCATATATTTT. It codes for CSVEISGAGNTIYF.